Sequencing of this T cell receptor (beta chain) was carried out in a study of blood T cells in healthy people across ages. A second PCR, run for roughly 7 to 11 cycles, used a sample-barcoded 5' primer plus a J-beta primer mix. In TCRdb, the 5' RACE reads were re-called with MiXCR into one record per CDR3 protein. The top ten hold around 11% of the sample, which has 1.5 million to 2 million distinct CDR3 sequences, approximately 32% seen once. The CDR3 loop spans 15 amino acids. V was clipped by 4 bases and J by 4 bases; unmatched bases: 6. Germline CDR1 is SGHTA and CDR2 is FQGNSA. The TCR was taken from a woman aged 25 to 45 in good health. Sequencing was done on a sample of blood. The chain carries TRBV7-2 and TRBJ1-2; 10 bases are a match to TRBD1. The CDR3 DNA reads TGTGCCAGCAGCTCATCCTGGGACAGGGGCTATGGCTACACCTTC. It yields the protein CASSSSWDRGYGYTF.